The sequence of this TCR beta chain was determined in a study of blood T cells in healthy people across ages (dated by TCRdb to about 2015). About the full investigation: In model experiments, template switching captured roughly one uniquely barcoded TCR beta cDNA molecule for every two T cells. For two donors (one aged 18 to 29 and one aged 80 or older), the study analyzed two additional independent replicas of 1 million unique cDNA reads from the same blood draw. To avoid experimental bias, donors of different ages were spread randomly across the sequencing lanes. Using deep sequencing normalized with unique cDNA molecular identifiers, the study measured how TCR beta repertoire diversity changes with age. Donors were grouped into four age groups: young (average approximately 16 years), middle-aged (39), aged (around 60) and long-lived (roughly 80).

The library was made by 5' RACE. TCRdb shows the sequencer as Illumina HiSeq 2500. A second PCR of roughly 6 to 11 cycles was run with a J-beta primer mix and a sample-barcoded 5' primer. A template-switch 5' adaptor carrying 12 random nucleotides introduced a unique molecular identifier onto each TCR beta cDNA molecule. Each sample yielded at least 2.5 million CDR3-containing paired-end reads. First-strand cDNA was synthesized from all RNA with the Mint cDNA synthesis kit, primed by a TRBC-specific oligonucleotide. After uracil-DNA glycosylase treatment, a first 18-cycle PCR used universal primers M1SS and BC2_uni_R on all cDNA. Processing in the source paper ran as follows. For normalization, 1 million high-quality reads, each with a distinct molecular identifier, were randomly selected from each sample. Instead of being binned into consensus sequences, reads that shared molecular identifiers were thrown out. MiTCR, with a Q25 quality threshold and the strictest error-elimination algorithm, was used for CDR3 identification, clonotype clustering and error correction. A nonparametric unseen species model using Euler transformation provided a lower-bound estimate of total TCR beta diversity. TCRdb trimmed public reads at Q25 via fastp, called clones via MiXCR and kept in-frame beta chains. CDR3 protein duplicates are merged, each entry listing the most common genes and DNA. The V and J calls were determined by TCRdb, not by the authors. Present in this sample are hundreds of thousands of distinct CDR3 sequences, about 42% of which were seen just once. The ten largest clones add up to roughly 20% of the sample.

Including cysteine and phenylalanine, the CDR3 has 15 amino acids. The read is trimmed to its CDR3 DNA, 45 bases read in frame from base 1. Based on the germline V gene (reference sequence), the CDR1 and CDR2 sequences are DFQATT and SNEGSKA. The roughly 39 donors, aged about 6 to 100 years, were systemically healthy Caucasian individuals from Russia. Ten milliliters of peripheral blood were collected from each donor into EDTA-treated Vacutainer tubes. Ficoll-Paque density-gradient centrifugation was used to isolate PBMCs, with at least 7 million per sample. Total RNA, at least 6 micrograms per sample, was extracted from PBMCs with Trizol reagent. Naive CD45RAhigh/CD27high T cell percentages were measured by flow cytometry on a PBMC aliquot from every donor. Points on this clonotype: Its antigen target is currently unknown. No per-base quality is available; no much larger clone lies one base away.

Points the paper makes about the study in general: Bulk unsorted PBMC profiling prevented conclusive comparison of naive and antigen-experienced compartments. Estimates of total diversity from one million sequenced T cells were regarded as lower bounds and underestimates. The long-lived group showed more naive CD4+ T cells, fewer expanded clones and increased TCR diversity than the aged group, suggesting age selection. There was a strong correlation between observed TCR beta diversity and the percentage of naive T cells measured by flow cytometry. The CMV infection status of donors was not known, potentially confounding age-related changes in expanded clonotypes. Observed TCR beta diversity per million T cells fell roughly linearly with age, and a significant reduction was already apparent by age roughly 40.

Rearrangement joined TRBV20-1 to TRBJ2-5; the D call could be TRBD1 or TRBD2, with each sharing 6 bases. The tail of the sequence fits TRBJ2-4 better, so the J call may be wrong. This receptor was identified in a woman aged 55-75 years in good health. Material: blood. The DNA sequence reads TGCAGTGCTAGTGTTCCGGGGGCCGCCAAAAACATTCAGTACTTC. The encoded protein is CSASVPGAAKNIQYF.